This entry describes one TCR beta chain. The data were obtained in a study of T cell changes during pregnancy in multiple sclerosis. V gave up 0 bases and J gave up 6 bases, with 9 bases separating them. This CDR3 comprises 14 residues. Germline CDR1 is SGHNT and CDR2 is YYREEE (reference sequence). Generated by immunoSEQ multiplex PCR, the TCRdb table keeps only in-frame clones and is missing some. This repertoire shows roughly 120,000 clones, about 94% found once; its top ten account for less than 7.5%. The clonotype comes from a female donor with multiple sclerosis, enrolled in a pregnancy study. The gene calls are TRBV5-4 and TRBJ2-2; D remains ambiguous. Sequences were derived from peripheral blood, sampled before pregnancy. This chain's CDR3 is CASSLDPGPGELFF. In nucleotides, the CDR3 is TGTGCCAGCAGCTTGGACCCAGGCCCCGGGGAGCTGTTTTTT.